This T cell receptor beta chain originates from a study of identical twins. Study outcomes and limitations: Insertions were reduced in abundant cord blood beta clonotypes but not in memory repertoires. Weaker excess sharing between twins was seen in beta out-of-frame sequences.

As concerns this clonotype: The antigen is undetermined.

Germline assignment: CDR1 MDHEN and CDR2 SYDVKM. Trimming removed 2 bases from V and 0 bases from J, with 14 bases in between. The CDR3 totals 17 residues. With template switching, a universal primer site was added, and the cDNA carried unique molecular identifiers. TCRdb re-called the 5' RACE reads through MiXCR, storing one row per CDR3 protein. The sample has 200,000 to 300,000 distinct CDR3 sequences, about 7% seen once; the top ten hold roughly 3.9%. This sample was also put to use in a study of yellow fever vaccine responses in identical twins.

The receptor comes from a woman in her late teens or twenties in good health. Input material: memory (CD45RO+) T cells sorted from blood. J is TRBJ1-3 and V is TRBV28, with D hard to call. CDR3 amino acids: CASSLDFARNSGNTIYF. The CDR3 coding sequence is TGTGCCAGCAGTTTAGACTTTGCCAGAAACTCTGGAAACACCATATATTTT.